What follows describes a single T cell receptor (beta chain). This clonotype was picked up a small number of times. There is no known antigen for this receptor. No base qualities exist here, and no much larger clone lies one base off it. The library was prepared using multiplex PCR. Sequenced on an Illumina HiSeq 4000. To build TCR beta libraries, CDR3 regions were amplified by Arm-PCR using iRepertoire HTBI primers. PCR products were gel purified before sequencing. Regarding the original processing steps: Gene usage analysis of CDR3 amino acid clonotypes used the 60 to 75 TRBV and 12 to 15 TRBJ segments found across samples. COPE and FqMerger were used to merge the filtered high-quality paired reads into contigs. BLAST was used to align contigs to IMGT TRBV, TRBD and TRBJ reference genes, with CDR3 defined following IMGT. Any clonotype with a frequency above 0.1% was counted as a highly expanded clone. Repertoire diversity was measured by Shannon entropy, and V-J evenness by the Gini coefficient. Clonotypes shared by more than one individual were considered public. Using fastp trimming at Q25 and MiXCR clonotype assembly, TCRdb reanalyzed the public sequencing data and kept in-frame beta chains. Here each entry gathers all rows of one CDR3 protein and keeps the most common genes and DNA. The V and J calls shown here were made by TCRdb, not taken from the authors' results. The sample contains roughly 400,000 distinct CDR3 sequences, about 17% of them found a single time. The ten top clones hold 20% to 25% of the sample.

The sample comes from a study of regulatory T cells in long-lasting Graves disease (dated by TCRdb to about 2021). Looking at the study overall: Antithyroid drugs had been taken for less than 3 months by newly diagnosed Graves' disease patients. A total of approximately 35 samples were covered by TCR sequencing, comprising roughly 13 persistent and roughly 20 newly diagnosed Graves' disease patients. The study took place in China and was registered as a clinical trial. Patients with persistent Graves' disease were compared with patients with newly diagnosed Graves' disease using TCR sequencing and RNA sequencing of peripheral blood.

Taken with the paper, the label for time point translates to: newly diagnosed GD, antithyroid drugs for less than 3 months. RNA was extracted from PBMCs in TRIzol for both TCR sequencing and RNA sequencing. Graves' disease was diagnosed according to American Thyroid Association guidelines. Patients for the study were recruited at an endocrinology department in Xi'an, China. Each patient gave 7.5 to 10 milliliters of peripheral blood, collected in an EDTA anticoagulant tube. Ficoll Paque Plus density gradient separation was used to isolate PBMCs, and no further T cell sorting was performed. RNA quality was checked with an Agilent 2100 Bioanalyzer and agarose gel, and concentration with a NanoDrop 2000. What the authors observed across the whole study: Because the primary lesion, thyroid tissue, could not be accessed, the study looked at peripheral blood alone. Sequencing and analysis were restricted to the TCR beta chain. More public clonotypes were shared among persistent patients (around 2,600) than among newly diagnosed patients (966). The authors acknowledged the small sample size as a limitation that may reduce accuracy. Preferential use of TRBV28, TRBJ1-2 and TRBJ2-5 was observed in persistent disease, whereas TRBV20-1 and TRBJ2-1 were favored in newly diagnosed disease. Compared with newly diagnosed patients, patients with persistent Graves' disease had lower TCR Shannon entropy and fewer highly expanded clones, which suggests clonal expansion.

The CDR3 holds 14 amino acids from the cysteine to the phenylalanine. The only DNA kept is the CDR3, 42 bases in frame from the first base. V is shortened by 4 bases, J by 4 bases, and the region joining them spans 11 bases. CDR1 and CDR2 are read off the germline V gene as SGHDN and FVKESK. These sequences were also reported in another study, on T cells in Graves' hyperthyroidism and ophthalmopathy. As the second paper documents: A patient counted as having stable Graves' hyperthyroidism if no progression to ophthalmopathy occurred over 18 months of follow-up. Hyperthyroidism patients were newly diagnosed, had a disease duration of under 2 months, and were aged 18 to 65 years. Any patient with an uncontrolled infection, another autoimmune disease, pregnancy or lactation was excluded. Diagnoses relied on clinical symptoms, serum thyroxine and TRAb, thyroid ultrasound and orbital computed tomography. For the first round of RT-PCR on the TCR CDR3, the HTBI primer set was used together with the Qiagen OneStep RT-PCR kit. Blood samples also contained most of the expanded thyroid clonotypes (frequency above 0.001), which suggests that blood repertoires may reflect thyroid immune responses. Ophthalmopathy was separated from stable hyperthyroidism by a 13 V-J signature model, with 87.88% sensitivity and approximately 81% specificity obtained in cross-validation and 80%/75% obtained in testing. In validation, the model predicted progression to ophthalmopathy with 55% to 71% sensitivity and roughly 72% specificity, a median of 6.5 months before onset. A discovery cohort of around 98 patients, 43 with Graves' ophthalmopathy and approximately 55 with stable Graves' hyperthyroidism, was used to find distinguishing TCR V-J signatures. Whether ophthalmopathy could be predicted prospectively was tested in an independent validation cohort made up of roughly 19 hyperthyroidism patients plus 17 patients who later progressed to ophthalmopathy. The 90 or so discovery patients were randomly split 7:3 into training and test sets. The study also compared thyroid tissue and blood T-cell repertoires from over 5 Graves' hyperthyroidism patients. Once sampling was done, hyperthyroidism patients were given methimazole at a starting dose of 30 mg daily, whereas ophthalmopathy patients were given high-dose intravenous methylprednisolone. A second multiplex PCR round built the libraries, followed by size selection and purification. The libraries were sequenced on an Illumina HiSeq2000 using paired-end 100 bp reads. SOAPnuke was used to process the raw data, with reads discarded if the reads contained adapters or uncalled bases, had a mean Phred below 15, or lacked an exact constant-primer or identifier match. COPE v1.2.5 was used to merge the high-quality paired reads, and each unique nucleotide sequence was defined as a clonotype. MiTCR v1.1 was used to align the clonotypes against IMGT TRBV, TRBD and TRBJ reference segments. Only V-J combinations with frequency above 0.0001, covering about 99% of repertoires, were analysed. The TCS score was defined as F50 (clonal expansion) divided by E x V (chaos), with BLOSUM62-based TCRdist calculated between CDR3 peptides within each V-J. Welch's t-statistics and random forest reduced fewer than 550 V-J features to around 14, which were used in a naive Bayes classifier (R e1071). Sample size was not statistically predetermined, and blinding of investigators to group allocation was not performed. TCR Vbeta CDR3 sequencing of roughly 140 peripheral blood samples (over 40 ophthalmopathy, 75 hyperthyroidism and some 17 progressor patients) is reported in the paper.

The V and J segments used are TRBV14 and TRBJ2-1, and perhaps TRBD2 as D gene, on 6 matching bases. This specimen consisted of peripheral blood mononuclear cells (PBMCs), obtained at new diagnosis, from a patient treated with antithyroid drugs. The receptor was isolated from a woman younger than 35 with Graves disease. Donor details come from another sample of the same person, matched by shared clones. The CDR3 protein sequence reads: CASSPRGPYNEQFF. The nucleotides read TGTGCCAGCAGCCCGCGGGGACCGTACAATGAGCAGTTCTTC. The variable domain in full, with residues beyond the CDR3 obtained from the reference TRBV14 and TRBJ2-1 genes, is EAGVTQFPSHSVIEKGQTVTLRCDPISGHDNLYWYRRVMGKEIKFLLHFVKESKQDESGMPNNRFLAERTGGTYSTLKVQPAELEDSGVYFCASSPRGPYNEQFFGPGTRLTVL.